This passage covers 27 T cell receptor beta chains from one sample sequenced in a study of blood T cell repertoires in COVID-19. Profiled with immunoSEQ multiplex PCR; TCRdb holds only in-frame clones, not every one. The sample has 200,000 or so clones; about 87% are singletons. The sample comprised PBMCs or T cells enriched from blood (not recorded which). These receptors came from a woman in her 30s who had recovered from COVID-19.

The rearrangement links TRBV9 to TRBJ2-2; 12 positions agree with TRBD2. The length of the CDR3 is 18 residues. The V segment lost 6 bases and the J segment 5 bases; nucleotides outside the gene matches: 14. Germline loops: CDR1 SGDLS, CDR2 YYNGEE. CDR3 DNA: TGTGCCAGCACCGACCCGACTAGCGGGGGACGGGGGACCGGGGAGCTGTTTTTT. As protein: CASTDPTSGGRGTGELFF.

The chain recombines TRBV6-5 with TRBJ2-7, with D hard to call. V lost 5 bases and J 0 bases, leaving 11 bases between the germline ends. This CDR3 spans 14 amino acids. CDR1 is MNHEY, CDR2 SVGAGI, per germline. The CDR3 DNA reads as TGTGCCAGCAGTATGGATAGGAGCTCCTACGAGCAGTACTTC. Amino acids: CASSMDRSSYEQYF.

This sequence joins TRBV7-2 and TRBJ1-2; 7 bases line up with TRBD1. The CDR3 runs 17 residues. CDR1 is SGHTA and CDR2 is FQGNSA in the germline V gene. J was trimmed by 2 bases and V by 0 bases; bases with no gene match: 9. CDR3 sequence reads: CASSLAVTGLTNYGYTF. CDR3 bases: TGTGCCAGCAGCTTAGCCGTGACAGGGTTAACGAACTATGGCTACACCTTC.

This rearrangement joins TRBV19 to TRBJ2-3, with 8 bases identical to TRBD2. The CDR3 has 20 amino acids. Germline V gives CDR1 LNHDA, CDR2 SQIVND (reference sequence). The trim removed 7 bases at V and 2 bases at J, leaving 23 bases unmatched. The CDR3 coding sequence is TGTGCCAGTATGGTACGAGCAGCGGGGGCCATCATTGAATTCACAGATACGCAGTATTTT. Its translation is CASMVRAAGAIIEFTDTQYF.

This clone has only a few counts. The chain has TRBV10-1 and TRBJ2-2; D gene unclear. There are 17 residues in the CDR3. CDR1 and CDR2 (germline): WNHNN, SYGVQD (reference sequence). With 0 bases removed from V and 3 bases from J, the gap between germline ends came to 14 bases. The CDR3 spells CASSESLVSSDTGELFF. In nucleotides, the CDR3 is TGCGCCAGCAGTGAGTCGTTGGTATCGTCGGACACCGGGGAGCTGTTTTTT.

The gene calls are TRBV25-1 and TRBJ1-2; the match to TRBD1 covers 7 bases. J gave up 4 bases and V 1 base, and 3 bases lay outside the gene matches. The CDR3 runs to 14 residues. Germline CDR1 MGHDK, CDR2 SYGVNS. The CDR3 region has the DNA TGTGCCAGCAGTGAATTCAAGGGGGCCTATGGCTACACCTTC. It specifies CASSEFKGAYGYTF.

This chain uses TRBV5-4 with TRBJ1-2; 7 bases are shared with TRBD1. Germline V gene sequence: CDR1 SGHNT, CDR2 YYREEE (reference sequence). This CDR3 region has 12 residues. V lost 5 bases to trimming and J lost 10 bases; unmatched junction nucleotides: 8. The CDR3 region has the DNA TGTGCCAGCAGAGTACAGACAGGGCTCTACACCTTC. Its protein is CASRVQTGLYTF.

This chain links TRBV7-8 with TRBJ1-1; 7 bases agree with TRBD1. Trimming at V came to 0 bases and at J to 4 bases, leaving 2 bases not matched to a gene. CDR3 length: 14 residues. CDR1 and CDR2 (germline): SGHVS, FQNEAQ. CDR3 region: CASSLATGVTEAFF. The CDR3 DNA sequence: TGTGCCAGCAGCTTAGCAACAGGGGTCACTGAAGCTTTCTTT.

The chain employs TRBV3-1 (or the pseudogene TRBV3-2) and TRBJ2-5, with D possibly TRBD1 on 6 matching bases. The germline V and J ends were trimmed by 3 bases and 3 bases, with 11 bases remaining between them. The CDR3 is 14 amino acids. The germline CDR1 and CDR2 sequences are LGHDT and YNNKEL (reference sequence). The CDR3 is CASSHRGPKETQYF. The CDR3 coding sequence is TGTGCCAGCAGCCACAGGGGCCCAAAAGAGACCCAGTACTTC.

The V and J genes are TRBV5-1 and TRBJ2-3; D unresolved. V was pared by 1 base and J by 4 bases, with 10 bases between. CDR1 and CDR2 from the germline V gene are SGHRS and YFSETQ. This CDR3 comprises 14 residues. This chain's CDR3 is CASSLSERSDTQYF. The CDR3 nucleotides read TGCGCCAGCAGCTTGAGCGAGCGCTCAGATACGCAGTATTTT.

This chain links TRBV6-5 with TRBJ1-6; D might be TRBD1 (6 bases). The CDR3 totals 15 residues. V lost 0 bases, J lost 3 bases, and 6 bases lay in between. The germline V gene encodes CDR1 MNHEY and CDR2 SVGAGI. CDR3 amino acids: CASSYSGGYNSPLHF. As DNA, the CDR3 is TGTGCCAGCAGTTACTCAGGGGGCTATAATTCACCCCTCCACTTT.

The chain carries TRBV25-1 and TRBJ2-3; TRBD1 is a possible D gene (5 bases). This CDR3 is 17 amino acids long. Trimming removed 3 bases at V and 0 bases at J, with 16 bases between. The germline V gene encodes CDR1 MGHDK and CDR2 SYGVNS. The CDR3 protein is CASSDPHRFPSTDTQYF. CDR3 DNA sequence: TGTGCCAGCAGTGATCCGCACAGGTTTCCCAGCACAGATACGCAGTATTTT.

This chain uses TRBV25-1 with TRBJ2-7; D is ambiguous. From germline, CDR1 is MGHDK and CDR2 SYGVNS. V shed 3 bases and J shed 2 bases, with 8 bases lying between them. The CDR3 has 13 residues. The CDR3 here is CASSDFSPYEQYF. CDR3 sequence (DNA): TGTGCCAGCAGTGATTTTAGTCCCTACGAGCAGTACTTC.

This chain links TRBV7-9 with TRBJ1-5; 7 nucleotides line up with TRBD1. V shed 10 bases and J 5 bases; nucleotides not matched to a gene: 8. The length of the CDR3 is 13 residues. From germline, CDR1 is SEHNR and CDR2 FQNEAQ (reference sequence). CDR3 sequence reads: CATGDRLDQPQHF. The CDR3 DNA sequence: TGTGCCACTGGGGACAGACTCGATCAGCCCCAGCATTTT.

This sequence joins TRBV3-1 (or the pseudogene TRBV3-2) and TRBJ1-4; tentatively, D is TRBD1 (5 bases). Germline CDR1 is LGHDT and CDR2 is YNNKEL (reference sequence). CDR3 length: 14 residues. V dropped 5 bases and J dropped 3 bases, with 10 bases sitting between them. The CDR3 protein is CASSEEGPNEKLFF. The CDR3 region has the DNA TGTGCCAGCAGCGAGGAGGGGCCTAATGAAAAACTGTTTTTT.

A single count supports this clone. The CDR3 sequence: CASSGLGGKNEKLFF. As DNA, the CDR3 is TGCGCCAGCAGCGGCCTAGGAGGCAAAAATGAAAAACTGTTTTTT. V is TRBV4-1 and J is TRBJ1-4; D unclear. The CDR3 runs to 15 residues. V was clipped by 5 bases and J by 5 bases, with 15 bases between them. From germline, CDR1 is MGHRA and CDR2 YSYEKL.

The V call is TRBV4-3, the J call TRBJ1-3; 8 bases agree with TRBD1. This CDR3 is built from 17 residues. From germline, CDR1 is LGHNA and CDR2 YSLEER. With 0 bases clipped from V and 1 base from J, the junction kept 5 bases outside the gene matches. The CDR3 DNA sequence: TGCGCCAGCAGCCAAGAGGGGGACAGGATATCTGGAAACACCATATATTTT. This codes for CASSQEGDRISGNTIYF.

This clone has just a few counts. CDR3: CASSPARGQSPADTQYF. CDR3 coding DNA: TGTGCCAGCAGCCCGGCACGGGGACAGAGCCCAGCAGATACGCAGTATTTT. The chain is built from TRBV9 and TRBJ2-3, with 7 bases lining up with TRBD1. Germline V gives CDR1 SGDLS, CDR2 YYNGEE. V lost 4 bases and J lost 4; bases outside the gene matches: 15. This CDR3 region has 17 residues.

V is TRBV12-5 and J is TRBJ2-5, with 7 bases aligning to TRBD2. Germline V gene sequence: CDR1 LGHNT, CDR2 FRNRAP. The CDR3 consists of 14 residues. V shed 4 bases, J shed 3 bases, and the junction held 5 bases outside the gene matches. The CDR3 loop reads CASGSGSGEETQYF. The CDR3 DNA sequence: TGTGCTAGTGGTTCGGGCAGCGGGGAAGAGACCCAGTACTTC.

A single count supports this clone. The chain has TRBV10-3 and TRBJ2-4, with TRBD2 identical over 9 bases. Germline loops: CDR1 ENHRY, CDR2 SYGVKD. The CDR3 length is 15 residues. J lost 8 bases, V lost 5 bases, and 10 bases had no gene match. In nucleotides, the CDR3 is TGTGCCATCAGTTCGCTAGCGGGGCCGGGAGACATTCAGTACTTC. This codes for CAISSLAGPGDIQYF.

The J gene is TRBJ1-2, the V gene TRBV14; 7 positions match TRBD1. The germline V gene encodes CDR1 SGHDN and CDR2 FVKESK. The trim removed 4 bases at V and 4 bases at J, leaving 3 bases unmatched. There are 13 residues in the CDR3. The CDR3 protein is CASSRRDSYGYTF. The CDR3 DNA reads TGTGCCAGCAGCCGCCGGGACAGCTATGGCTACACCTTC.

This clone was counted a few times. The CDR3 loop is CASSVGTSLGNEQFF. CDR3 DNA sequence: TGTGCCAGCAGCGTCGGGACTAGTTTGGGCAATGAGCAGTTCTTC. The rearrangement links TRBV9 to TRBJ2-1; 8 bases are a match to TRBD2. Trimming took 2 bases from V and 6 from J; bases not matched to a gene: 7. The CDR3 loop spans 15 amino acids. The germline gives CDR1 SGDLS, CDR2 YYNGEE.

The chain is built from TRBV5-1 and TRBJ1-5; unclear D gene. Germline V CDR1 and CDR2: SGHRS, YFSETQ. With 0 bases removed from V and 0 bases from J, the gap between germline ends came to 10 bases. The CDR3 contains 16 residues. The CDR3 DNA sequence: TGCGCCAGCAGCTTGGGCGGGGATTATAGCAATCAGCCCCAGCATTTT. Encoded protein: CASSLGGDYSNQPQHF.

The chain employs TRBV13 and TRBJ2-5; possible D gene TRBD2, 7 bases. V was shortened by 3 bases and J by 5 bases, with 13 bases between the two germline ends. Germline CDR1 is PRHDT and CDR2 is FYEKMQ (reference sequence). This CDR3 has 14 residues. In DNA, the CDR3 is TGTGCCAGCAGCTTGGGGGGGGCGAGGGAGACCCAGTACTTC. It encodes CASSLGGARETQYF.

V usage is TRBV19 and J usage is TRBJ1-4; TRBD1 matches at 7 bases. From germline, CDR1 is LNHDA and CDR2 SQIVND (reference sequence). This CDR3 has 13 residues. J lost 8 bases, V lost 5 bases, and 5 bases had no gene match. CDR3 DNA: TGTGCCAGTAGTTTCAACAGGGGAGAAAAACTGTTTTTT. Translation: CASSFNRGEKLFF.

This chain uses TRBV28 with TRBJ1-6; 8 nucleotides line up with TRBD1. The V gene's germline CDR1 is MDHEN and CDR2 SYDVKM. This CDR3 region has 15 residues. Losses at the gene ends were 6 bases for V and 5 bases for J; bases not matched to a gene: 6. In nucleotides, the CDR3 is TGTGCCAGCAGGCCGGACAGGGCGAATAATTCACCCCTCCACTTT. Its translation is CASRPDRANNSPLHF.

The chain employs TRBV20-1 and TRBJ1-2; D is unclear. CDR1 DFQATT and CDR2 SNEGSKA come from the germline V gene (reference sequence). The V end was cut by 3 bases, the J end by 2 bases, with 13 bases between. The length of the CDR3 is 14 residues. The CDR3 nucleotides read TGCAGTGCTAGTTTTGGGCAGCGGAACTATGGCTACACCTTC. Translating gives CSASFGQRNYGYTF.